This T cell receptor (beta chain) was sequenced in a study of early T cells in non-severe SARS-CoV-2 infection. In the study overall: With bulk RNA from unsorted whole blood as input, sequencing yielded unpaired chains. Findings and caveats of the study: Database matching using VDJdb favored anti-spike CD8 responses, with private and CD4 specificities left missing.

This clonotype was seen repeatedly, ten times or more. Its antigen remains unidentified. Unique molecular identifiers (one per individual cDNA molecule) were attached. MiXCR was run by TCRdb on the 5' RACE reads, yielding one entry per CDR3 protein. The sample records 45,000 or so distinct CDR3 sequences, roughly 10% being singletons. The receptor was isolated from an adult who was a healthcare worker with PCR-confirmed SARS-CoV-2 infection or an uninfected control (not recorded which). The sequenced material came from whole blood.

CDR3 sequence (DNA): TGTGCCAGCAGTTTAAGCAGGGGAGGTGGTGAAAAACTGTTTTTT. Protein: CASSLSRGGGEKLFF. This chain links TRBV12-3 or TRBV12-4 with TRBJ1-4; a weak D match, TRBD1 (6 bases). The CDR3 has 15 amino acids. V was trimmed by 2 bases and J by 7 bases, leaving 14 bases between them.